The 17 T cell receptor beta chains given below trace back to one sample, sequenced in a study of blood T cell repertoires in COVID-19. Only in-frame clones appear in the TCRdb table, and some are missing; sequencing was by immunoSEQ multiplex PCR. The sample records roughly 88,000 clones, under 95% being singletons. The sequencing sample was made of peripheral blood. The receptors derive from a woman aged 50 to 60 in a cohort sampled during active COVID-19.

The chain carries TRBV30 and TRBJ2-2, with 11 bases matching TRBD1. Per germline, CDR1 GTSNPN and CDR2 SVGIG (reference sequence). Trimming at V came to 5 bases and at J to 6 bases, leaving 5 bases not matched to a gene. CDR3 length equals 14 residues. CDR3 sequence reads: CAWAGQGVSGELFF. DNA of the CDR3: TGTGCCTGGGCGGGACAGGGGGTCTCCGGGGAGCTGTTTTTT.

V is TRBV3-1 (or the pseudogene TRBV3-2) and J is TRBJ2-7; D might be TRBD1 (6 bases). V was cut by 2 bases and J by 3 bases, with 8 bases left in between. Germline V gives CDR1 LGHDT, CDR2 YNNKEL (reference sequence). This CDR3 is 13 amino acids long. CDR3 nucleotides: TGTGCCAGCAGCCAAAGGACAGTCTACGAGCAGTACTTC. This sequence encodes CASSQRTVYEQYF.

This chain links TRBV24-1 with TRBJ1-5; the D is unclear. Trimming took off 2 bases at V and 9 bases at J, with 28 bases between the two ends. Germline-derived CDR1 and CDR2 are KGHDR and SFDVKD. CDR3 length: 19 amino acids. CDR3 loop: CATSDSGINSQYPQVPQHF. CDR3 sequence (DNA): TGTGCCACCAGTGATTCCGGGATAAATAGCCAATATCCGCAGGTGCCCCAGCATTTT.

This clone was seen only once. The chain is built from TRBV19 and TRBJ1-1; D is uncertain. In germline, CDR1 is LNHDA, CDR2 SQIVND (reference sequence). The CDR3 is made up of 14 amino acids. Trimming cost V 5 bases and J 1 base, with 11 bases left between them. The CDR3 region has the DNA TGTGCCAGTAGTCTGACGGGATGGAACACTGAAGCTTTCTTT. Its protein product is CASSLTGWNTEAFF.

The rearrangement uses TRBV11-3 and TRBJ2-3; unclear D gene. CDR3 length: 16 residues. Trimming removed 7 bases from V and 6 bases from J, with 23 bases in between. The germline CDR1 and CDR2 sequences are SGHNT and YENEEA. The CDR3 loop reads CASTNSPRLLRDTQYF. The CDR3 region has the DNA TGTGCCAGCACCAATTCACCCAGACTGCTAAGGGATACGCAGTATTTT. The entire variable domain, with the rest obtained from reference TRBV11-3 and TRBJ2-3, is as follows: EAGVVQSPRYKIIEKKQPVAFWCNPISGHNTLYWYLQNLGQGPELLIRYENEEAVDDSQLPKDRFSAERLKGVDSTLKIQPAELGDSAVYLCASTNSPRLLRDTQYFGPGTRLTVL.

This clone was counted once. The CDR3 sequence is CASSTGQGVHQPQHF. The CDR3 DNA follows: TGTGCCAGTAGTACGGGACAGGGTGTACATCAGCCCCAGCATTTT. The chain uses TRBV19 and TRBJ1-5; 9 bases are shared with TRBD1. The CDR3 runs 15 residues. Germline assignment: CDR1 LNHDA and CDR2 SQIVND (reference sequence). The V gene end was trimmed by 4 bases and the J gene end by 5 bases; junction bases not matched to a gene: 6.

The V gene is TRBV28, the J gene TRBJ1-3, with D unclear. Germline CDR1 reads MDHEN; CDR2 reads SYDVKM. Trimming removed 8 bases at V and 4 bases at J, with 12 bases between. CDR3 length equals 13 residues. CDR3 protein: CASLYRDGNTIYF. The CDR3 DNA reads TGTGCCAGCCTTTACAGAGACGGAAACACCATATATTTT.

This clone turned up a few times. The genes are TRBV4-2 and TRBJ1-5; possible D gene TRBD1, 6 bases. The V gene lost 0 bases and the J gene lost 4 bases, with 13 bases spanning the gap. CDR3 size: 16 residues. The germline V gene encodes CDR1 LGHNA and CDR2 YNFKEQ. This chain's CDR3 is CASSQDTGGENQPQHF. The CDR3 DNA reads TGTGCCAGCAGCCAAGATACGGGGGGCGAGAATCAGCCCCAGCATTTT.

The V call is TRBV19, the J call TRBJ2-1; 8 bases are a match to TRBD2. The CDR3 is 18 amino acids. Per germline, CDR1 LNHDA and CDR2 SQIVND (reference sequence). V shed 7 bases and J 7 bases; nucleotides not matched to a gene: 21. Written as DNA, the CDR3 is TGTGCCAGTATGGGGTGGACCGACTCGAGCGGGAGAATGAATGAGCAGTTCTTC. Translating it yields CASMGWTDSSGRMNEQFF.

The chain uses TRBV4-2 and TRBJ2-5; 8 positions match TRBD1. J was trimmed by 7 bases and V by 0 bases; bases with no gene match: 7. The CDR3 extends over 15 amino acids. Germline V gene data show CDR1 as LGHNA and CDR2 as YNFKEQ. The CDR3 here is CASSQEGAGGRTQYF. In DNA, the CDR3 is TGTGCCAGCAGCCAAGAGGGGGCAGGGGGCCGGACCCAGTACTTC.

This clone occurred a few times. The chain uses TRBV14 and TRBJ2-7; 9 bases line up with TRBD2. Germline-derived CDR1 and CDR2 are SGHDN and FVKESK. With V trimmed by 0 bases and J by 3 bases, 9 bases remained unmatched. The CDR3 totals 17 residues. CDR3: CASSQERWTSEIYEQYF. Here the CDR3 DNA reads TGTGCCAGCAGCCAAGAAAGGTGGACTAGCGAGATCTACGAGCAGTACTTC.

The chain uses TRBV20-1 and TRBJ2-1, with TRBD2 identical over 10 bases. Germline CDR1 reads DFQATT; CDR2 reads SNEGSKA (reference sequence). V lost 3 bases, J lost 1 base, and 6 bases stayed unmatched. The CDR3 extends over 16 amino acids. The CDR3 DNA reads TGCAGTGCTAGTATAGCGGGGGGACCTTCCTACAATGAGCAGTTCTTC. This translates into CSASIAGGPSYNEQFF.

In this sample, this clone turned up a few times. This rearrangement joins TRBV10-1 to TRBJ2-2, with 9 bases lining up with TRBD2. V shed 5 bases and J 4 bases; nucleotides not matched to a gene: 14. Looked up from germline, CDR1 is WNHNN and CDR2 is SYGVQD (reference sequence). The CDR3 runs 18 residues. The CDR3 DNA reads TGCGCCAGCAGTCACCAGGGGCTAGCGGGATCTTCCACCGGGGAGCTGTTTTTT. This codes for CASSHQGLAGSSTGELFF.

The chain links TRBV5-6 to TRBJ2-2; unclear D gene. Per the germline V gene, CDR1 is SGHDT and CDR2 is YYEEEE. This CDR3 is built from 14 residues. Trimming shortened V by 4 bases and J by 2 bases, and 9 bases separated the two germline ends. CDR3 sequence reads: CASSRQSNTGELFF. CDR3 DNA sequence: TGTGCCAGCAGCCGCCAGTCAAACACCGGGGAGCTGTTTTTT.

This clone was seen only once. The CDR3 DNA reads as TGTGCCAGCAGCCAAGTAGTGGGAGGAGGGACCGGGGAGCTGTTTTTT. Translation gives CASSQVVGGGTGELFF. The chain couples TRBV3-1 (or the pseudogene TRBV3-2) to TRBJ2-2, with D tentatively TRBD2 (6 bases). The CDR3 is 16 amino acids. Per the germline V gene, CDR1 is LGHDT and CDR2 is YNNKEL (reference sequence). Trimming left V 1 base short and J 5 bases short, with 14 bases between.

The V gene is TRBV11-2, the J gene TRBJ2-5, with a weak D call TRBD2 (6 bases). The CDR3 is 14 amino acids. Deletions cut 5 bases from V and 4 bases from J, with 14 bases between. Germline V CDR1 and CDR2: SGHAT, FQNNGV. The CDR3 nucleotides are TGTGCCAGCAGCCCCCTGCGGGGACGAGAGACCCAGTACTTC. This encodes CASSPLRGRETQYF.

This clone has only a few counts. V is TRBV9 and J is TRBJ2-7, with TRBD2 as a possible D gene (6 bases). The CDR3 loop spans 14 amino acids. Germline V CDR1 and CDR2: SGDLS, YYNGEE. V was trimmed by 0 bases and J by 3 bases, leaving 10 bases between them. The CDR3 is CASSVEPGVYEQYF. DNA of the CDR3: TGTGCCAGCAGCGTAGAACCGGGGGTCTACGAGCAGTACTTC. The complete variable domain, with remaining parts taken from reference TRBV9 and TRBJ2-7, reads DSGVTQTPKHLITATGQRVTLRCSPRSGDLSVYWYQQSLDQGLQFLIQYYNGEERAKGNILERFSAQQFPDLHSELNLSSLELGDSALYFCASSVEPGVYEQYFGPGTRLTVT.